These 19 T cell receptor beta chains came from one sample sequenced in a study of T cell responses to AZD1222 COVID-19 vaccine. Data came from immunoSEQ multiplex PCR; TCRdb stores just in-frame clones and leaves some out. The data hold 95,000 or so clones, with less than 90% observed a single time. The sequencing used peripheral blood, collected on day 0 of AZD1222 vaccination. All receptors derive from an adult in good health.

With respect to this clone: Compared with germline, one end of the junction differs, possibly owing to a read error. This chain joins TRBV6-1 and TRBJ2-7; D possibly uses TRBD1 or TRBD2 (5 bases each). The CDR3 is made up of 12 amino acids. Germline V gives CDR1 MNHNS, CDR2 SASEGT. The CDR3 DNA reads TGTGCCAGCAGTGAAGCGCTTCGGGGCAGAACCTTC. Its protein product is CASSEALRGRTF.

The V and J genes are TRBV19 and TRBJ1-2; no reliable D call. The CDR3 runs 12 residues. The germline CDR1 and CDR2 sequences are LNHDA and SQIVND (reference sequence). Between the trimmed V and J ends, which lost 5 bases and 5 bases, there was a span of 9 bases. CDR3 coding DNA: TGTGCCAGTAGTCCCGGTTTTTATGGCTACACCTTC. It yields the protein CASSPGFYGYTF.

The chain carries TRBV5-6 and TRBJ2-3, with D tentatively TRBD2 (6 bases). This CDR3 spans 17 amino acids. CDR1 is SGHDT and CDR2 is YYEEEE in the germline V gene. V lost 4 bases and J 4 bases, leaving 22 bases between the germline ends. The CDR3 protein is CASSTIGLPLEADTQYF. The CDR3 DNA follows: TGTGCCAGCAGCACCATTGGACTACCGCTCGAGGCAGATACGCAGTATTTT.

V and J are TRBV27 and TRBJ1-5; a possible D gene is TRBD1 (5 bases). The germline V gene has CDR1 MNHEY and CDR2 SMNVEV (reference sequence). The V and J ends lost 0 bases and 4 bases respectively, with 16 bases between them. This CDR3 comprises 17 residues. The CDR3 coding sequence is TGTGCCAGCAGTTTATCCGGGACCCCGATGGGGAATCAGCCCCAGCATTTT. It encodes CASSLSGTPMGNQPQHF.

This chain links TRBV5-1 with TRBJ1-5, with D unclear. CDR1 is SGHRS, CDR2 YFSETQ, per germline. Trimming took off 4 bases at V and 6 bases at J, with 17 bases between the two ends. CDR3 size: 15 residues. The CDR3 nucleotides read TGCGCCAGCAGCCCGGGAATTCCGGGTAGTCAGCCCCAGCATTTT. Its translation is CASSPGIPGSQPQHF.

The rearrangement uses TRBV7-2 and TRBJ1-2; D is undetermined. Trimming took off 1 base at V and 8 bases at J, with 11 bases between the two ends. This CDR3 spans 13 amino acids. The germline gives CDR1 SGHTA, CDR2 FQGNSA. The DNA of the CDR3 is TGTGCCAGCAGCTTAGAGATAGGATGGGGCTACACCTTC. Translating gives CASSLEIGWGYTF.

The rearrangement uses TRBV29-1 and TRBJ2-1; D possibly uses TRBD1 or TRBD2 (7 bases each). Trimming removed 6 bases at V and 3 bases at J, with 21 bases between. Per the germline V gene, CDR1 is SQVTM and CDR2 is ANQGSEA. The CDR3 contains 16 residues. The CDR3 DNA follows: TGCAGCGTGGCATCAAGGGGGCGGGGGAACTACAATGAGCAGTTCTTC. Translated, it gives CSVASRGRGNYNEQFF.

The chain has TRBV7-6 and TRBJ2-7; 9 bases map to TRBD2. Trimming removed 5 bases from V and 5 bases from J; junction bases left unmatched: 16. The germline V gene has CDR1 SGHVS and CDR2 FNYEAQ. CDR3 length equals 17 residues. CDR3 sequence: CASSTQGLATRCDEQYF. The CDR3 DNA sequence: TGTGCCAGCAGCACTCAGGGACTAGCAACCCGTTGCGACGAGCAGTACTTC.

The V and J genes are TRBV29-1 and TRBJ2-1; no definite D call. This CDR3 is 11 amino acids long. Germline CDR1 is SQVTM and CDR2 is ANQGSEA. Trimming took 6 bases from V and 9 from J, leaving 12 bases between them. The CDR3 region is CSVLGVAEQFF. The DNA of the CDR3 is TGCAGCGTCCTGGGTGTTGCTGAGCAGTTCTTC.

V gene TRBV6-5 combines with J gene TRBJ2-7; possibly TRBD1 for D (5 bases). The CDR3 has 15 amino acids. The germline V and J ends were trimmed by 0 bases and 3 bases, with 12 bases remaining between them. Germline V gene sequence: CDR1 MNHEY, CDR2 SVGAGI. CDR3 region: CASSYSRQINYEQYF. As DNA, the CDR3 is TGTGCCAGCAGTTACTCCCGACAGATAAACTACGAGCAGTACTTC.

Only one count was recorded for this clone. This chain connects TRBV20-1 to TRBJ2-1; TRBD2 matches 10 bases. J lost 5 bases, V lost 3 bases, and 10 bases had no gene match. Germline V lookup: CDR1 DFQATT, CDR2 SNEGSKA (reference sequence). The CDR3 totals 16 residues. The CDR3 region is CSASRGSGGPDNEQFF. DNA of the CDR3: TGCAGTGCTAGTCGAGGTAGCGGGGGGCCCGACAATGAGCAGTTCTTC.

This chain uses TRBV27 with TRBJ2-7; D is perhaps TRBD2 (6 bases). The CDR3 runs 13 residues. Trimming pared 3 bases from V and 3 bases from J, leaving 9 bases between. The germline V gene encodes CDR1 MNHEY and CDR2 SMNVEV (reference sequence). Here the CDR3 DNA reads TGTGCCAGCAGTTTTTTGGGGGGCTACGAGCAGTACTTC. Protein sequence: CASSFLGGYEQYF.

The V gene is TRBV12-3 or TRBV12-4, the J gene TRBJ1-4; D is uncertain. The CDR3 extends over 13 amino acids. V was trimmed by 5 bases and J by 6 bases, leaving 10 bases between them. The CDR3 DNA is TGTGCCAGCAGTCCTCAAATTGATGAAAAACTGTTTTTT. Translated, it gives CASSPQIDEKLFF.

CDR3 coding DNA: TGCGCCAGCAGCCACCGGGACGGAGACTACGAGCAGTACTTC. Its translation: CASSHRDGDYEQYF. The rearrangement joins TRBV4-1 to TRBJ2-7; D may be TRBD1 or TRBD2 (5 bases each). Germline CDR1 is MGHRA and CDR2 is YSYEKL. The CDR3 has 14 amino acids. V was shortened by 3 bases and J by 3 bases, with 12 bases between the two germline ends.

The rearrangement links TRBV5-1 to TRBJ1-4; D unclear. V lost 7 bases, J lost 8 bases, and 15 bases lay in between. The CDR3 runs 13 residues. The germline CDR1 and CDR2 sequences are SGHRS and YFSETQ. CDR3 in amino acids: CASRAGSGEKLFF. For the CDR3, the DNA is TGCGCCAGCCGGGCGGGAAGTGGAGAAAAACTGTTTTTT.

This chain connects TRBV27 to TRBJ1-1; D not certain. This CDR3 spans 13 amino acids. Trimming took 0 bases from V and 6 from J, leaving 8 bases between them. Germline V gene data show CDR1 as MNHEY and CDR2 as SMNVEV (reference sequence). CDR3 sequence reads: CASSLSRVSEAFF. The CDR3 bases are TGTGCCAGCAGTTTATCGAGAGTCTCTGAAGCTTTCTTT.

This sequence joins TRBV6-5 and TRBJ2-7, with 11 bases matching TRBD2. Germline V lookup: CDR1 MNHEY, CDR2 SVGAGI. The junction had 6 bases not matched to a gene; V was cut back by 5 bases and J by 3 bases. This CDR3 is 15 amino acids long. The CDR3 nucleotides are TGTGCCAGCAGTAATAGCGGGGGGGCCAGCTACGAGCAGTACTTC. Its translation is CASSNSGGASYEQYF.

The CDR3 here is CASSRDDRDGTEAFF. CDR3 sequence (DNA): TGTGCCAGCAGTCGAGACGACAGGGACGGAACTGAAGCTTTCTTT. J is TRBJ1-1 and V is TRBV6-6, with TRBD1 identical over 7 bases. Germline CDR1 and CDR2: MNHNY and SVGAGI (reference sequence). This CDR3 is 15 amino acids long. V dropped 5 bases and J dropped 5; count of bases not matched to a gene: 11.

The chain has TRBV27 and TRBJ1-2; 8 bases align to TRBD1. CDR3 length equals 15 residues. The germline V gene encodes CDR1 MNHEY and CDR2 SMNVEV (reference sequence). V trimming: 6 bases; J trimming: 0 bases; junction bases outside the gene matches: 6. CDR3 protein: CASRRTGGSNYGYTF. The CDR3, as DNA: TGTGCCAGCAGGAGAACAGGGGGTTCTAACTATGGCTACACCTTC.